This T cell receptor (beta chain) was identified in a study of blood T cell repertoires in COVID-19. The wider study: Donors in the United States, Italy and Spain gave samples during acute or convalescent COVID-19.

Trimming took off 5 bases at V and 10 bases at J, with 15 bases between the two ends. Germline-derived CDR1 and CDR2 are MNHEY and SVGAGI. The CDR3 spans 14 residues. Seattle enrolled patients during active infection and tracked them longitudinally. Clones were read by immunoSEQ multiplex PCR, and TCRdb kept only the in-frame ones, dropping some. This table has about 73,000 clones, roughly three quarters appearing once. The receptor was derived from a man between 65 and 85 years old with COVID-19, enrolled during active disease. The sequenced sample was peripheral blood. The chain joins TRBV6-5 to TRBJ1-6; D gene uncertain. The chain's CDR3 is CASSRLTAGSPLHF. The CDR3 DNA reads TGTGCCAGCAGTAGGTTAACGGCGGGGTCACCCCTCCACTTT.